The 5 T cell receptor beta chains below all came from one sample that was sequenced in a study of cytomegalovirus exposure and HLA in healthy donors. The PCR made use of 60 Vbeta and 13 Jbeta primers. The method was immunoSEQ multiplex PCR; TCRdb's version includes in-frame clones alone and lacks a portion of them. Found here are some 130,000 clones, around 79% of them singletons; the top ten hold around 3.1%. The sequencing input was PBMCs. The receptors here all came from a female donor in good health and CMV-seronegative.

This clone was picked up one time. The rearrangement joins TRBV14 to TRBJ2-1, with D maybe TRBD2 (6 bases). Germline CDR1 and CDR2: SGHDN and FVKESK. The CDR3 runs to 17 residues. Trimming removed 2 bases at V and 5 bases at J, with 19 bases between. The CDR3 here is CASSQPWGRRLDNEQFF. CDR3 coding DNA: TGTGCCAGCAGCCAACCCTGGGGGAGGAGGCTAGACAATGAGCAGTTCTTC.

This clone was seen more than once but under ten times. The CDR3 region is CASSIQANLYGYTF. The CDR3 DNA reads TGTGCCAGCAGCATACAGGCGAACCTATATGGCTACACCTTC. The rearrangement uses TRBV5-6 and TRBJ1-2; maybe TRBD1 (5 bases). V lost 4 bases to trimming and J lost 5 bases, with 15 bases between them. Germline V gene lookup returns CDR1 SGHDT and CDR2 YYEEEE. This CDR3 contains 14 residues.

V and J are TRBV6-1 and TRBJ2-5, with D tentatively TRBD2 (5 bases). Germline lookup yields CDR1 MNHNS and CDR2 SASEGT. V was cut by 7 bases and J by 5 bases, with 14 bases left in between. The CDR3 totals 13 residues. CDR3 in DNA: TGTGCCAGCATGTGGAGTAGCGAGGAGACCCAGTACTTC. It codes for CASMWSSEETQYF.

The chain joins TRBV7-3 to TRBJ2-1, with 12 bases fitting TRBD2. V trimming: 3 bases; J trimming: 9 bases; junction bases outside the gene matches: 6. The CDR3 is 15 amino acids. The germline V gene has CDR1 SGHTA and CDR2 FQGTGA. CDR3: CASSLTSGGLGEQFF. DNA for the CDR3: TGTGCCAGCAGCTTGACTAGCGGGGGTTTGGGTGAGCAGTTCTTC.

This clone showed up just a few times. This chain's CDR3 is CASADSDNEKLFF. The CDR3 coding sequence is TGTGCCAGTGCCGACAGTGATAATGAAAAACTGTTTTTT. This chain uses TRBV19 with TRBJ1-4; possible D gene TRBD1, 5 bases. From germline, CDR1 is LNHDA and CDR2 SQIVND (reference sequence). This CDR3 contains 13 residues. The ends were cut back, 8 bases at V and 4 bases at J, with 11 bases in the middle.